The 26 T cell receptor beta chains below were found in one sample sequenced in a study of graft-versus-host responses after intestinal transplantation. Sequencing used immunoSEQ multiplex PCR; TCRdb keeps in-frame clones, though not all of them. The sample includes about 15,000 clones, around 95% of them seen just once. Sequences were derived from PBMCs, sampled 9 days after transplant. These receptors were taken from a human patient who received an intestinal transplant, so some T cells may come from the graft donor.

The rearrangement uses TRBV15 and TRBJ1-5; tentatively, D is TRBD1 (6 bases). V shed 5 bases and J shed 2 bases, with 13 bases lying between them. CDR1 and CDR2 (germline): LNHNV, YYDKDF (reference sequence). The CDR3 runs to 15 residues. CDR3 protein: CATSGTDRRNQPQHF. The CDR3 DNA sequence: TGTGCCACCAGCGGGACCGACAGGCGCAATCAGCCCCAGCATTTT.

The chain carries TRBV9 and TRBJ2-3, with D possibly being TRBD1 or TRBD2 (5 bases each). Trimming took 4 bases from V and 0 from J, leaving 21 bases between them. The germline V gene has CDR1 SGDLS and CDR2 YYNGEE. The CDR3 runs 18 residues. Written as DNA, the CDR3 is TGTGCCAGCAGCTCCCGTCGGGACGGAGGAACTAGCACAGATACGCAGTATTTT. Protein: CASSSRRDGGTSTDTQYF.

The chain links TRBV25-1 to TRBJ2-2, with 12 bases fitting TRBD2. CDR3 size: 17 residues. V shed 2 bases, J shed 0 bases, and the junction held 1 base outside the gene matches. CDR1 and CDR2 (germline): MGHDK, SYGVNS. CDR3 bases: TGTGCCAGCAGTGAACTAGCGGGAGGGCCGAACACCGGGGAGCTGTTTTTT. Translating it yields CASSELAGGPNTGELFF. The full variable domain, rest sourced from reference TRBV25-1 and TRBJ2-2, is EADIYQTPRYLVIGTGKKITLECSQTMGHDKMYWYQQDPGMELHLIHYSYGVNSTEKGDLSSESTVSRIRTEHFPLTLESARPSHTSQYLCASSELAGGPNTGELFFGEGSRLTVL.

The V gene is TRBV28, the J gene TRBJ1-4, with TRBD1 identical over 10 bases. V dropped 3 bases and J dropped 8; count of bases not matched to a gene: 6. The CDR3 loop spans 15 amino acids. Germline assignment: CDR1 MDHEN and CDR2 SYDVKM. CDR3 amino acids: CASSLRDRGEEKLFF. CDR3 coding DNA: TGTGCCAGCAGTTTGAGGGACAGGGGCGAAGAAAAACTGTTTTTT.

The chain employs TRBV6-5 and TRBJ2-7; D ambiguous. V gave up 6 bases and J gave up 0 bases, with 12 bases separating them. The CDR3 totals 14 residues. CDR1 is MNHEY, CDR2 SVGAGI, per germline. The chain's CDR3 is CASRRLESSYEQYF. CDR3 coding DNA: TGTGCCAGCAGAAGACTGGAGAGCTCCTACGAGCAGTACTTC.

The V and J genes are TRBV7-9 and TRBJ2-1, with 7 bases lining up with TRBD2. V was pared by 4 bases and J by 5 bases, with 14 bases of the junction left unmatched. Germline CDR1 is SEHNR and CDR2 is FQNEAQ (reference sequence). The CDR3 loop spans 17 amino acids. In DNA, the CDR3 is TGTGCCAGCAGCTCATATTTAGGAGGGAGGGCCGACAATGAGCAGTTCTTC. Protein product: CASSSYLGGRADNEQFF.

The table lists this clone with a count of one. V gene TRBV6-4 combines with J gene TRBJ2-3, with TRBD2 matching over 13 bases. V dropped 6 bases and J dropped 2; count of bases not matched to a gene: 5. Germline V lookup: CDR1 MRHNA, CDR2 SNTAGT. The CDR3 loop spans 16 amino acids. The CDR3 sequence is CASSVGTSGITDTQYF. CDR3 DNA: TGTGCCAGCAGCGTCGGGACTAGCGGGATCACAGATACGCAGTATTTT.

The V gene is TRBV10-3, the J gene TRBJ2-2; 8 nucleotides match TRBD1. Germline V gene data show CDR1 as ENHRY and CDR2 as SYGVKD. This CDR3 contains 13 residues. The trim removed 11 bases at V and 7 bases at J, leaving 9 bases unmatched. The CDR3 loop reads CAVTDRASGELFF. CDR3 coding DNA: TGTGCCGTAACGGACAGGGCGAGCGGGGAGCTGTTTTTT.

This chain uses TRBV7-9 with TRBJ1-2; 7 bases agree with TRBD1. The CDR3 runs 13 residues. Germline CDR1 and CDR2: SEHNR and FQNEAQ (reference sequence). Unmatched junction bases numbered 4, after V lost 5 bases and J lost 4 bases. The CDR3 nucleotides read TGTGCCAGCAGCCTGACAGGGACCTATGGCTACACCTTC. It codes for CASSLTGTYGYTF.

CDR3 bases: TGCGCCAGCAGCCAAGATGGGGCAGGGGTCGGCGAGCAGTACTTC. As protein: CASSQDGAGVGEQYF. This rearrangement joins TRBV4-1 to TRBJ2-7; tentatively, D is TRBD1 (6 bases). The CDR3 has 15 residues. V was trimmed by 0 bases and J by 6 bases, leaving 15 bases between them. Germline assignment: CDR1 MGHRA and CDR2 YSYEKL.

This chain links TRBV7-9 with TRBJ2-1; a possible D gene is TRBD1 (6 bases). V was cut by 5 bases and J by 0 bases, with 14 bases left in between. The germline gives CDR1 SEHNR, CDR2 FQNEAQ (reference sequence). The CDR3 length is 16 residues. The CDR3 loop reads CASSPQTGSSYNEQFF. The CDR3 nucleotides are TGTGCCAGCAGCCCCCAGACAGGCAGCTCCTACAATGAGCAGTTCTTC.

The chain has TRBV7-8 and TRBJ2-4; TRBD1 aligns across 7 bases. With 5 bases clipped from V and 0 bases from J, the junction kept 7 bases outside the gene matches. The CDR3 totals 16 residues. Germline V gene data show CDR1 as SGHVS and CDR2 as FQNEAQ. The CDR3 nucleotides read TGTGCCAGCAGCCCGGGACAGTCCTTAGCCAAAAACATTCAGTACTTC. Protein sequence: CASSPGQSLAKNIQYF.

The chain has TRBV6-5 and TRBJ1-5; the D is unclear. Trimming left V 5 bases short and J 0 bases short, with 5 bases between. Germline V lookup: CDR1 MNHEY, CDR2 SVGAGI. This CDR3 region has 13 residues. CDR3: CASSSASNQPQHF. The CDR3 DNA follows: TGTGCCAGCAGTAGCGCTAGCAATCAGCCCCAGCATTTT.

This clone was recorded a few times. This rearrangement joins TRBV19 to TRBJ2-7; D assignment may be TRBD1 or TRBD2 (5 bases each). CDR1 is LNHDA, CDR2 SQIVND, per germline (reference sequence). The CDR3 loop spans 14 amino acids. The ends were cut back, 4 bases at V and 2 bases at J, with 12 bases in the middle. The CDR3 spells CASSSGGLTYEQYF. The CDR3 nucleotides are TGTGCCAGTAGTAGTGGGGGATTGACCTACGAGCAGTACTTC.

This chain links TRBV15 with TRBJ2-7, with unresolved D. The CDR3 contains 14 residues. The germline V gene has CDR1 LNHNV and CDR2 YYDKDF (reference sequence). V lost 0 bases and J lost 2, with 8 bases in between. The CDR3 loop reads CATSRDQSTYEQYF. Written as DNA, the CDR3 is TGTGCCACCAGCAGAGATCAGTCTACCTACGAGCAGTACTTC. The full variable domain, rest sourced from reference TRBV15 and TRBJ2-7, is DAMVIQNPRYQVTQFGKPVTLSCSQTLNHNVMYWYQQKSSQAPKLLFHYYDKDFNNEADTPDNFQSRRPNTSFCFLDIRSPGLGDTAMYLCATSRDQSTYEQYFGPGTRLTVT.

The chain couples TRBV29-1 to TRBJ2-1, with D hard to call. Germline V lookup: CDR1 SQVTM, CDR2 ANQGSEA. The CDR3 has 10 residues. The V gene lost 5 bases and the J gene lost 9 bases, with 8 bases spanning the gap. The CDR3, as DNA: TGCAGCGTTTTCTGGGGTGAGCAGTTCTTC. This encodes CSVFWGEQFF.

The chain has TRBV6-1 and TRBJ2-4; D gene uncertain. CDR1 is MNHNS, CDR2 SASEGT, per germline. The CDR3 totals 14 residues. Trimming left V 6 bases short and J 1 base short, with 10 bases between. The CDR3 sequence is CASRTSVAKNIQYF. DNA of the CDR3: TGTGCCAGCAGAACGTCCGTGGCCAAAAACATTCAGTACTTC.

The CDR3 nucleotides are TGCAGCTGGGAGGGGGGCCCGGATACGCAGTATTTT. This gives the protein CSWEGGPDTQYF. V and J are TRBV29-1 and TRBJ2-3; a possible D gene is TRBD2 (7 bases). The CDR3 is made up of 12 amino acids. Trimming pared 8 bases from V and 6 bases from J, leaving 15 bases between. Germline V gene sequence: CDR1 SQVTM, CDR2 ANQGSEA.

This chain links TRBV27 with TRBJ2-3; the D gene is possibly TRBD1 (5 bases). The CDR3 runs 14 residues. V lost 8 bases and J 4 bases, leaving 16 bases between the germline ends. The germline V gene has CDR1 MNHEY and CDR2 SMNVEV (reference sequence). CDR3 amino acids: CASQIRASADTQYF. For the CDR3, the DNA is TGTGCCAGCCAGATCAGGGCTTCCGCAGATACGCAGTATTTT.

This clone turned up a few times. The CDR3 region has the DNA TGTGCCAGCTCACCACAGGGGAACTACGAGCAGTACTTC. It codes for CASSPQGNYEQYF. V is TRBV18 and J is TRBJ2-7, with D tentatively TRBD1 (5 bases). Germline CDR1 reads KGHSH; CDR2 reads LQKENI. The CDR3 totals 13 residues. Trimming cost V 1 base and J 3 bases, with 7 bases left between them.

This chain joins TRBV27 and TRBJ2-5, with D perhaps TRBD1 (5 bases). The CDR3 length is 14 residues. V was pared by 4 bases and J by 5 bases, with 14 bases between. Germline CDR1 and CDR2: MNHEY and SMNVEV (reference sequence). The CDR3 loop reads CASSSRVGMETQYF. For the CDR3, the DNA is TGTGCCAGCAGTTCCAGGGTAGGGATGGAGACCCAGTACTTC.

The chain joins TRBV19 to TRBJ2-1; no definite D call. V was cut by 3 bases and J by 10 bases, with 7 bases left in between. CDR1 is LNHDA, CDR2 SQIVND, per germline (reference sequence). CDR3 size: 11 residues. The CDR3 loop reads CASSIGSEQFF. DNA of the CDR3: TGTGCCAGTAGTATCGGATCAGAGCAGTTCTTC.

The genes are TRBV27 and TRBJ2-1; 9 nucleotides line up with TRBD1. CDR1 is MNHEY, CDR2 SMNVEV, per germline (reference sequence). The CDR3 has 15 residues. J lost 2 bases, V lost 7 bases, and 6 bases had no gene match. The CDR3 here is CASTRGQGPYNEQFF. The CDR3, as DNA: TGTGCCAGCACCCGTGGACAGGGGCCCTACAATGAGCAGTTCTTC.

This chain connects TRBV9 to TRBJ2-1, with 10 nucleotides matching TRBD1. The ends lost 0 bases at V and 10 bases at J; junction bases unmatched: 7. Per the germline V gene, CDR1 is SGDLS and CDR2 is YYNGEE. CDR3 length equals 15 residues. The CDR3 reads CASSVEGTGVREQFF. In DNA form, the CDR3 reads TGTGCCAGCAGCGTAGAAGGGACAGGGGTGCGGGAGCAGTTCTTC.

The J gene is TRBJ2-5, the V gene TRBV7-9; the D gene is possibly TRBD2 (6 bases). The germline CDR1 and CDR2 sequences are SEHNR and FQNEAQ (reference sequence). This CDR3 has 13 amino acids. The V gene lost 5 bases and the J gene lost 5 bases, with 12 bases spanning the gap. CDR3 in amino acids: CASSPRDWETQYF. The CDR3, as DNA: TGTGCCAGCAGCCCCCGGGACTGGGAGACCCAGTACTTC.

The chain joins TRBV29-1 to TRBJ2-2, with 7 bases lining up with TRBD2. Germline assignment: CDR1 SQVTM and CDR2 ANQGSEA. V lost 0 bases, J lost 3 bases, and 4 bases stayed unmatched. This CDR3 contains 15 residues. CDR3 DNA: TGCAGCGTTGAAGAGGGTCGGGAGGACACCGGGGAGCTGTTTTTT. The encoded protein is CSVEEGREDTGELFF.